The 27 T cell receptor beta chains listed next were all sequenced from one sample in a study of blood T cells in healthy people across ages. Alongside a J-beta primer mix, a sample-barcoded 5' primer served in a second PCR lasting 7 to 11 cycles. TCRdb fed the 5' RACE reads into MiXCR, producing one record per CDR3 protein. The sample comprises 1.5 million to 2 million distinct CDR3 sequences, approximately 28% of which are singletons, and over 7% rests with the top ten. Sequencing was carried out using blood. These receptors all come from a woman aged 25 to 39 in good health.

This clonotype appeared a few times. This chain connects TRBV27 to TRBJ2-7; D is undetermined. TRBJ2-5 explains the end of the DNA better; the J call may be wrong. This CDR3 contains 13 residues. Per the germline V gene, CDR1 is MNHEY and CDR2 is SMNVEV (reference sequence). The CDR3 region is CASSLGTGQTQYF. The CDR3 DNA is TGTGCCAGCAGTTTAGGAACCGGGCAGACCCAGTACTTC.

This clonotype appeared many times. This sequence joins TRBV29-1 and TRBJ2-1, with 10 bases lining up with TRBD2. In germline, CDR1 is SQVTM, CDR2 ANQGSEA. The CDR3 sequence is 14 residues long. V lost 2 bases and J lost 7; bases outside the gene matches: 5. The CDR3 nucleotides read TGCAGCGTTGAACTAGCGGGAGTAGTAAATGAGCAGTTCTTC. Protein sequence: CSVELAGVVNEQFF.

This clonotype was seen only a few times. The rearrangement joins TRBV5-1 to TRBJ2-3; 9 nucleotides agree with TRBD2. V lost 0 bases and J lost 3; bases outside the gene matches: 8. Germline V gives CDR1 SGHRS, CDR2 YFSETQ. The CDR3 totals 17 residues. CDR3 DNA: TGCGCCAGCAGCTTGGCGCTAGCGGGACGGAGGACAGATACGCAGTATTTT. Translated: CASSLALAGRRTDTQYF.

Comment on this clonotype: This may arise from a read error, as a much more abundant clone is one base away. This chain uses TRBV7-2 with TRBJ2-1, with D uncertain. Germline V lookup: CDR1 SGHTA, CDR2 FQGNSA. V was cut by 5 bases and J by 3 bases, with 8 bases left in between. This CDR3 contains 13 residues. CDR3: CASSIYFYNEQFF. The DNA for the CDR3 is TGTGCCAGCAGCATCTACTTCTACAATGAGCAGTTCTTC.

V usage is TRBV18 and J usage is TRBJ2-3, with 9 bases lining up with TRBD2. There are 16 residues in the CDR3. CDR1 KGHSH and CDR2 LQKENI come from the germline V gene. With 4 bases clipped from V and 1 base from J, the junction kept 6 bases outside the gene matches. The CDR3 sequence is CASSQTSGVGTDTQYF. The CDR3 region has the DNA TGTGCCAGCTCACAGACTAGCGGTGTGGGCACAGATACGCAGTATTTT.

This clonotype was detected a few times. The rearrangement uses TRBV29-1 and TRBJ1-5; D might be TRBD1 (6 bases). Germline CDR1 SQVTM, CDR2 ANQGSEA. The CDR3 covers 18 residues. V lost 0 bases and J lost 0, with 18 bases in between. The CDR3 DNA sequence: TGCAGCGTTGAAGACGCGGGACACCGGACCCATAGCAATCAGCCCCAGCATTTT. Its protein product is CSVEDAGHRTHSNQPQHF. Supplemented by reference TRBV29-1 and TRBJ1-5, the full variable domain reads SAVISQKPSRDICQRGTSLTIQCQVDSQVTMMFWYRQQPGQSLTLIATANQGSEATYESGFVIDKFPISRPNLTFSTLTVSNMSPEDSSIYLCSVEDAGHRTHSNQPQHFGDGTRLSIL.

The CDR3 sequence is CASSFRSQYNEQFF. In DNA form, the CDR3 reads TGTGCCAGCAGCTTCCGATCACAGTACAATGAGCAGTTCTTC. The V call is TRBV11-3, the J call TRBJ2-1; D gene uncertain. The germline CDR1 and CDR2 sequences are SGHNT and YENEEA. This CDR3 region has 14 residues. V was shortened by 3 bases and J by 4 bases, with 10 bases between the two germline ends.

The V gene is TRBV2, the J gene TRBJ2-1; 10 bases map to TRBD1. CDR1 SNHLY and CDR2 FYNNEI come from the germline V gene. The length of the CDR3 is 16 residues. Trimming took 3 bases from V and 6 from J; bases not matched to a gene: 8. The CDR3 DNA reads as TGTGCCAGCAGTGAGGCTGGGGGGACAGGGGCCAATGAGCAGTTCTTC. Amino acids: CASSEAGGTGANEQFF.

This clonotype has ten or more counts. The chain uses TRBV12-3 or TRBV12-4 and TRBJ2-5; 11 nucleotides align to TRBD1. The J call is in doubt because the DNA end fits TRBJ2-7 better. The CDR3 runs to 15 residues. The CDR3 sequence: CASSGGQGVGSEQYF. CDR3 in DNA: TGTGCCAGCAGTGGGGGACAGGGGGTGGGGAGCGAGCAGTACTTC.

On this clonotype itself: One junction end does not reproduce the germline sequence, and a read error may be involved. The V gene is TRBV18, the J gene TRBJ1-3; D is perhaps TRBD1 (6 bases). This CDR3 region has 18 residues. The germline V gene encodes CDR1 KGHSH and CDR2 LQKENI. CDR3 bases: TGTGCCAGCTCCCCGAGTACAGGGAATACTCTGCCTGGAAGCACCATATATTTT. It translates to CASSPSTGNTLPGSTIYF. Full variable domain (rest looked up from reference TRBV18 and TRBJ1-3): NAGVMQNPRHLVRRRGQEARLRCSPMKGHSHVYWYRQLPEEGLKFMVYLQKENIIDESGMPKERFSAEFPKEGPSILRIQQVVRGDSAAYFCASSPSTGNTLPGSTIYFGEGSWLTVV.

V usage is TRBV6-2 or TRBV6-3 and J usage is TRBJ2-1; 12 nucleotides line up with TRBD2. Germline CDR1 is MNHEY and CDR2 is SVGEGT. The CDR3 has 14 amino acids. Trimming at V came to 7 bases and at J to 10 bases, leaving 8 bases not matched to a gene. In DNA, the CDR3 is TGTGCCAGCAAAGGGCTAGCGGGGGGGCCAGAGCAGTTCTTC. It encodes CASKGLAGGPEQFF.

In this sample, this clonotype turned up a few times. The chain is built from TRBV5-1 and TRBJ2-6; 10 nucleotides line up with TRBD1. CDR1 is SGHRS, CDR2 YFSETQ, per germline. V was pared by 2 bases and J by 2 bases, with 7 bases of the junction left unmatched. The length of the CDR3 is 18 residues. The CDR3 protein is CASSLMRQGATGANVLTF. DNA of the CDR3: TGCGCCAGCAGCTTAATGAGACAGGGGGCTACTGGGGCCAACGTCCTGACTTTC.

J is TRBJ2-5 and V is TRBV20-1; the match to TRBD2 covers 9 bases. Germline CDR1 reads DFQATT; CDR2 reads SNEGSKA (reference sequence). Losses at the gene ends were 5 bases for V and 3 bases for J; bases not matched to a gene: 10. The CDR3 loop spans 15 amino acids. The CDR3 loop reads CSAGSSGGPKETQYF. CDR3 DNA sequence: TGCAGTGCTGGATCCAGCGGGGGGCCCAAAGAGACCCAGTACTTC.

Details on this clonotype: A read error is possible here, since a much larger clone lies one base away. The chain carries TRBV5-6 and TRBJ2-7; 7 nucleotides align to TRBD1. The ends lost 4 bases at V and 6 bases at J; junction bases unmatched: 4. This CDR3 comprises 12 residues. Germline values: CDR1 SGHDT, CDR2 YYEEEE. The CDR3 here is CASSTDRAEQYF. Here the CDR3 DNA reads TGTGCCAGCAGCACCGACAGGGCCGAGCAGTACTTC.

In its sample, this clonotype was seen a few times. The chain uses TRBV20-1 and TRBJ2-1; D perhaps matches TRBD1 (5 bases). CDR3 length: 14 residues. CDR1 DFQATT and CDR2 SNEGSKA come from the germline V gene (reference sequence). V was clipped by 1 base and J by 8 bases, with 15 bases between them. Here the CDR3 reads CSARGQGSWHEQFF. The CDR3 DNA reads TGCAGTGCTAGAGGGCAGGGTTCATGGCATGAGCAGTTCTTC.

With respect to this clonotype: With a much larger clone just one base away, this may be a read error. The chain uses TRBV9 and TRBJ2-7; a weak D match, TRBD2 (7 bases). CDR3 length: 15 residues. CDR1 SGDLS and CDR2 YYNGEE come from the germline V gene. V lost 3 bases to trimming and J lost 0 bases, with 13 bases between them. The chain's CDR3 is CASSAWAGASYEQYF. CDR3 coding DNA: TGTGCCAGCAGCGCATGGGCGGGGGCCTCCTACGAGCAGTACTTC.

This clonotype was seen a handful of times. This may arise from a read error, as a much more abundant clone is one base away. The chain employs TRBV20-1 and TRBJ2-1; 7 bases map to TRBD2. The tail of the sequence fits TRBJ2-7 better, so the J call may be wrong. CDR3 size: 16 residues. CDR1 and CDR2 (germline): DFQATT, SNEGSKA (reference sequence). The CDR3: CSATLLGGSSYNEQYF. CDR3 in DNA: TGCAGTGCTACCCTCTTGGGGGGGAGCTCCTACAATGAGCAGTACTTC.

Comment on this clonotype: One junction end disagrees with the germline gene, perhaps due to a read error. This CDR3 reads CSSSRIDSYGYTF. CDR3 nucleotides: TGTTCCAGCAGTCGAATCGACAGCTATGGCTACACCTTC. The chain joins TRBV5-6 to TRBJ1-2; TRBD1 is a possible D gene (5 bases). CDR1 and CDR2 (germline): SGHDT, YYEEEE. CDR3 size: 13 residues.

The gene calls are TRBV14 and TRBJ1-6; no firm D call. The germline V and J ends were trimmed by 0 bases and 6 bases, with 12 bases remaining between them. Germline loops: CDR1 SGHDN, CDR2 FVKESK. The CDR3 extends over 16 amino acids. This chain's CDR3 is CASSQDPARPNSPLHF. The CDR3 coding sequence is TGTGCCAGCAGCCAAGATCCGGCACGACCTAATTCACCCCTCCACTTT.

V usage is TRBV5-6 and J usage is TRBJ1-1; D is ambiguous. This CDR3 contains 16 residues. Germline V gene lookup returns CDR1 SGHDT and CDR2 YYEEEE. With 4 bases removed from V and 0 bases from J, the gap between germline ends came to 16 bases. In nucleotides, the CDR3 is TGTGCCAGCAGCCCCCACGGCGGAGGTGTGAACACTGAAGCTTTCTTT. It codes for CASSPHGGGVNTEAFF.

This clonotype was seen only a few times. The V and J genes are TRBV6-5 and TRBJ1-6; perhaps TRBD1 as D (5 bases). The V gene lost 5 bases and the J gene lost 10 bases, with 12 bases spanning the gap. This CDR3 comprises 13 residues. Germline CDR1 reads MNHEY; CDR2 reads SVGAGI. CDR3 protein: CASSRGVRSPLHF. CDR3 sequence (DNA): TGTGCCAGCAGTAGAGGGGTTCGGTCACCCCTCCACTTT.

This clonotype showed up just a few times. The chain recombines TRBV20-1 with TRBJ1-3; D is unresolved. Germline V gene lookup returns CDR1 DFQATT and CDR2 SNEGSKA (reference sequence). The V and J ends lost 4 bases and 4 bases respectively, with 5 bases between them. This CDR3 is built from 11 residues. CDR3 nucleotide sequence: TGCAGTGCTACCCGGGGAAACACCATATATTTT. Encoded protein: CSATRGNTIYF.

This clonotype was recorded a few times. The chain recombines TRBV18 with TRBJ2-5; D gene uncertain. This CDR3 spans 12 amino acids. The V gene lost 3 bases and the J gene lost 5 bases, with 7 bases spanning the gap. Germline V CDR1 and CDR2: KGHSH, LQKENI. The CDR3, as DNA: TGTGCCAGCTCACCCTATGCGGAGACCCAGTACTTC. It specifies CASSPYAETQYF.

This clonotype has ten or more counts. This chain links TRBV28 with TRBJ1-2, with 7 bases identical to TRBD1. In germline, CDR1 is MDHEN, CDR2 SYDVKM. Unmatched junction bases numbered 3, after V lost 1 base and J lost 1 base. The CDR3 contains 15 residues. The CDR3 nucleotides are TGTGCCAGCAGTTTATCAGGGGGTGATAACTATGGCTACACCTTC. Translated: CASSLSGGDNYGYTF.

CDR3 DNA: TGCAGTGCTCCATCCTTAGGTGACACGCAGTATTTT. Translation gives CSAPSLGDTQYF. The chain employs TRBV20-1 and TRBJ2-3, with no clear D. V was cut by 5 bases and J by 9 bases, with 15 bases left in between. This CDR3 contains 12 residues. Germline V gene lookup returns CDR1 DFQATT and CDR2 SNEGSKA (reference sequence).

This clonotype was recorded at least ten times. J is TRBJ1-1 and V is TRBV5-1; D not resolved. Deletions cut 0 bases from V and 0 bases from J, with 6 bases between. The CDR3 is 14 amino acids. Germline V lookup: CDR1 SGHRS, CDR2 YFSETQ. This CDR3 is CASSLGAVNTEAFF. The CDR3 DNA follows: TGCGCCAGCAGCTTGGGGGCTGTGAACACTGAAGCTTTCTTT.

V is TRBV4-3 and J is TRBJ1-5; no clear D gene. Trimming took 0 bases from V and 7 from J, leaving 7 bases between them. The CDR3 is 13 residues long. Germline V lookup: CDR1 LGHNA, CDR2 YSLEER. The chain's CDR3 is CASSQELGQPQHF. CDR3 bases: TGCGCCAGCAGCCAAGAGCTGGGACAGCCCCAGCATTTT.